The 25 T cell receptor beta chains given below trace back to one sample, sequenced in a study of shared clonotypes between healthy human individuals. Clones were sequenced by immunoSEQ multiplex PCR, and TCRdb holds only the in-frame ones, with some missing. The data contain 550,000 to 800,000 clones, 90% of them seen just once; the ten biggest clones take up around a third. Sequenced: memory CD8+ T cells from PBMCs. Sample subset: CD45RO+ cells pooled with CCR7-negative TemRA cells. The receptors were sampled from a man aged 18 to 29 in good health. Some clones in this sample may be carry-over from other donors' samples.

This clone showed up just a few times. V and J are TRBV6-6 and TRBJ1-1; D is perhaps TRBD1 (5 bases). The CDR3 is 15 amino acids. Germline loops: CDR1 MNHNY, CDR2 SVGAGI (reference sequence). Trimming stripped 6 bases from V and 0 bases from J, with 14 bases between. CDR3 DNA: TGTGCCAGCAGGAGGGCAGGGAATATGAACACTGAAGCTTTCTTT. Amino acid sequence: CASRRAGNMNTEAFF.

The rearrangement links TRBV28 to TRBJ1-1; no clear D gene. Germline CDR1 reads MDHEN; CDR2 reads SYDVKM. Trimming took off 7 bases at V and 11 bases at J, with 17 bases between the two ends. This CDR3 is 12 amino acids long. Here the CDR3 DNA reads TGTGCCAGCACCCGCAGTCGGGCCCCCGCTTTCTTT. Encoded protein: CASTRSRAPAFF.

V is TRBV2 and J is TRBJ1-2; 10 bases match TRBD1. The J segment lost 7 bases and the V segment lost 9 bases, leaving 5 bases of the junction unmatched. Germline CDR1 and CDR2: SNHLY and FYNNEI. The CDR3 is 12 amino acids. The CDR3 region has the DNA TGTGCCAGGGGGACAGGGGAGCCTGGCTACACCTTC. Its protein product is CARGTGEPGYTF.

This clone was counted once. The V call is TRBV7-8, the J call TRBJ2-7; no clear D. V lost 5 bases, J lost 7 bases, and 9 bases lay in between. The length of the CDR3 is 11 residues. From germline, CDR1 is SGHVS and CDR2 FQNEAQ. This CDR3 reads CASSLSWEQYF. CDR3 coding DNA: TGTGCCAGCAGCCTTAGCTGGGAGCAGTACTTC.

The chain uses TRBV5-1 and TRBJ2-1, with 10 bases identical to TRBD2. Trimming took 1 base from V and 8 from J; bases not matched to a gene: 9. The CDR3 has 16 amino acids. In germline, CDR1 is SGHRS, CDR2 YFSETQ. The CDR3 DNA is TGCGCCAGCAGCTTGCACGGACTAGCGGCAAAGGATGAGCAGTTCTTC. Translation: CASSLHGLAAKDEQFF.

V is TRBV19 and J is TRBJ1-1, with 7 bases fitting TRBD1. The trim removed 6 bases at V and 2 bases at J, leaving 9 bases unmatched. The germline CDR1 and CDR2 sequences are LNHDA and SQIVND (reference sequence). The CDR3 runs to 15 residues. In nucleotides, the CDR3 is TGTGCCAGTAGGATACCGACAGGGCCAAACACTGAAGCTTTCTTT. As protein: CASRIPTGPNTEAFF.

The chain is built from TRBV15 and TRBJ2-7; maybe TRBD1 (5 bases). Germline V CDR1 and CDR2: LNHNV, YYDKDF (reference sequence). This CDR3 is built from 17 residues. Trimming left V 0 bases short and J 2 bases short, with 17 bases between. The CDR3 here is CATSRESIGRVTYEQYF. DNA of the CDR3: TGTGCCACCAGCAGAGAATCTATCGGCAGGGTAACCTACGAGCAGTACTTC.

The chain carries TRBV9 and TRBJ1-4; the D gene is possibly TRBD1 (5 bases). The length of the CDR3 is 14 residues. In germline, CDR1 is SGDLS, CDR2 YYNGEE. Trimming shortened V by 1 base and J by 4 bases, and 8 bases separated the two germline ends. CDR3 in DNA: TGTGCCAGCAGCGTATCAGGGATTAATGAAAAACTGTTTTTT. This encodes CASSVSGINEKLFF.

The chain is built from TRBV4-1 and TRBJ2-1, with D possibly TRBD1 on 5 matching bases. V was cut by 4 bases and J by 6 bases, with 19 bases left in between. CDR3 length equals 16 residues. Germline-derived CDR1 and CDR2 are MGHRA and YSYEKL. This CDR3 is CASSPARAGWSNEQFF. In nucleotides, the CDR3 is TGCGCCAGCAGCCCCGCTAGGGCAGGGTGGAGCAATGAGCAGTTCTTC.

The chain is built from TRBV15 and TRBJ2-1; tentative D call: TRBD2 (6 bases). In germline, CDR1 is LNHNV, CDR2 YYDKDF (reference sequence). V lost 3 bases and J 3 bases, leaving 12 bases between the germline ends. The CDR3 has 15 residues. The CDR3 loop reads CATSRSGAFYNEQFF. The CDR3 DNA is TGTGCCACCAGCAGGTCGGGAGCCTTCTACAATGAGCAGTTCTTC.

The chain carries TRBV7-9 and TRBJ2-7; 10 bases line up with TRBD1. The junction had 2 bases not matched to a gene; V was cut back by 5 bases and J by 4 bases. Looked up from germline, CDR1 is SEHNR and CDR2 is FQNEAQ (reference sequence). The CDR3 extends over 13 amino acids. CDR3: CASSDRGRYEQYF. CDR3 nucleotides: TGTGCCAGCAGCGACAGGGGGCGGTACGAGCAGTACTTC.

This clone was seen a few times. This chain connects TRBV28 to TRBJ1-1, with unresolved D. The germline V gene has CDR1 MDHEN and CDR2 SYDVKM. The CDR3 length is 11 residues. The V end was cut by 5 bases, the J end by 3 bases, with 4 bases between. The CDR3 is CASSPHTEAFF. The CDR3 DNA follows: TGTGCCAGCAGTCCCCACACTGAAGCTTTCTTT.

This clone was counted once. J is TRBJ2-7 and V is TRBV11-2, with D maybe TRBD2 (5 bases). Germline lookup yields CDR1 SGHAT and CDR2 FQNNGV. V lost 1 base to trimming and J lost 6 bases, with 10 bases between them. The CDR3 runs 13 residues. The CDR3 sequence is CASSLGVAGEQYF. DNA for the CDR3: TGTGCCAGCAGCTTAGGGGTCGCGGGCGAGCAGTACTTC.

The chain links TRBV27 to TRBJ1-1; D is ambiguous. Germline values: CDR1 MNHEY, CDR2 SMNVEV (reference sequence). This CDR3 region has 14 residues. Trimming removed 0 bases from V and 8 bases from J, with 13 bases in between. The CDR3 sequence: CASSLSFPPTEAFF. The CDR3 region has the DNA TGTGCCAGCAGTTTATCGTTCCCTCCCACCGAAGCTTTCTTT.

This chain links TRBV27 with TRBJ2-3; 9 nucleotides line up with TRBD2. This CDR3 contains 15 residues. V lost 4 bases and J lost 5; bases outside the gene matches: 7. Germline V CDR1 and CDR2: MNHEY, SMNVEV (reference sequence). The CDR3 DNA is TGTGCCAGCAGTTCTTTAGCGGGAGCTATAGATACGCAGTATTTT. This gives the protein CASSSLAGAIDTQYF.

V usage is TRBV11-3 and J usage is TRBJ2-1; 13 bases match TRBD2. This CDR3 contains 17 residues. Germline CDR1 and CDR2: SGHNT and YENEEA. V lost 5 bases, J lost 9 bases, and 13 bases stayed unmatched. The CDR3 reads CASSRPPGLAGAGEQFF. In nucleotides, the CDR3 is TGTGCCAGCAGCCGCCCTCCCGGACTAGCGGGAGCTGGTGAGCAGTTCTTC. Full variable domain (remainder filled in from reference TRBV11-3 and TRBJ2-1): EAGVVQSPRYKIIEKKQPVAFWCNPISGHNTLYWYLQNLGQGPELLIRYENEEAVDDSQLPKDRFSAERLKGVDSTLKIQPAELGDSAVYLCASSRPPGLAGAGEQFFGPGTRLTVL.

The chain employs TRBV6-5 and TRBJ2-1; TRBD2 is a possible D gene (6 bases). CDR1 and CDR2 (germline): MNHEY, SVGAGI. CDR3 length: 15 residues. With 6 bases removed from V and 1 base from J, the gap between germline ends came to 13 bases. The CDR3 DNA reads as TGTGCCAGCAGCCCAGTGGCGGGGTCCTACAATGAGCAGTTCTTC. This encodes CASSPVAGSYNEQFF.

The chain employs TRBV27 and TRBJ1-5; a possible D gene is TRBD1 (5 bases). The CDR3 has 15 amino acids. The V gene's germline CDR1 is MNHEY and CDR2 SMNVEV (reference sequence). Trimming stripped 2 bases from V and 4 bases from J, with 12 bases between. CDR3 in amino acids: CASSLLGVGNQPQHF. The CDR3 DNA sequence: TGTGCCAGCAGTTTACTAGGGGTCGGGAATCAGCCCCAGCATTTT.

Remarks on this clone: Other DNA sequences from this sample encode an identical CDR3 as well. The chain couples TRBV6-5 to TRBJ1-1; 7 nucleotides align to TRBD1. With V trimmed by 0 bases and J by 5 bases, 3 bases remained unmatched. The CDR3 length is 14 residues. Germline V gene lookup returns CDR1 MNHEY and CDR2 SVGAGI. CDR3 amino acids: CASSYSVRGTEAFF. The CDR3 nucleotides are TGTGCCAGCAGTTACTCTGTCAGGGGGACTGAAGCTTTCTTT.

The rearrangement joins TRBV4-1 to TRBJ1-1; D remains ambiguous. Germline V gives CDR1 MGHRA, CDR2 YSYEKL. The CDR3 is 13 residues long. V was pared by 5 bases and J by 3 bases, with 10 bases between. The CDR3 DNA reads TGCGCCAGCAGCTTAAGGGAGGACACTGAAGCTTTCTTT. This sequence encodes CASSLREDTEAFF.

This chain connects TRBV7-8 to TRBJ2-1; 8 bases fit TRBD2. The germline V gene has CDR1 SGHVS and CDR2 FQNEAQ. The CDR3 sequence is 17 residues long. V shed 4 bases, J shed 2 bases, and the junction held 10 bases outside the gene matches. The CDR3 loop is CASSSGFAGGPYNEQFF. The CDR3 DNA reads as TGTGCCAGCAGCTCCGGATTCGCGGGAGGTCCCTACAATGAGCAGTTCTTC.

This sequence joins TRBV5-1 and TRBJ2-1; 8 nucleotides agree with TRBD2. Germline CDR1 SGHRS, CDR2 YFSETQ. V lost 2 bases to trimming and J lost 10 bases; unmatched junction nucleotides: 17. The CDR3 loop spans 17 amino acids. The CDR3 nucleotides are TGCGCCAGCAGCTTATTATTTCTAGCGGGTGATCGGCGGGAGCAGTTCTTC. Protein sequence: CASSLLFLAGDRREQFF.

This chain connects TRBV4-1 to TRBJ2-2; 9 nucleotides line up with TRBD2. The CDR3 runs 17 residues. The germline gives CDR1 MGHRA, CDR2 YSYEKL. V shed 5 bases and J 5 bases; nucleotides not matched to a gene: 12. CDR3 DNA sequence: TGCGCCAGCAGCGATCACGCCGTAGGACTAGCGACCGGGGAGCTGTTTTTT. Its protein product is CASSDHAVGLATGELFF.

In DNA form, the CDR3 reads TGTGCCAGCAGCTTAAACCCCCCCACTAGCGGGAGGGACTCTTACGAGCAGTACTTC. It yields the protein CASSLNPPTSGRDSYEQYF. V gene TRBV11-3 combines with J gene TRBJ2-7; 13 bases map to TRBD2. After removal of 2 bases from V and 4 bases from J, the junction contained 14 bases not matched to a gene. In germline, CDR1 is SGHNT, CDR2 YENEEA. The CDR3 contains 19 residues.

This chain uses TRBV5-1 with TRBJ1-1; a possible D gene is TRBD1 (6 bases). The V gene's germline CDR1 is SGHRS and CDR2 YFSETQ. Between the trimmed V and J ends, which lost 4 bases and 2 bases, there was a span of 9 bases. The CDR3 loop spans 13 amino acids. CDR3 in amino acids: CASSQDRNTEAFF. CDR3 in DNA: TGCGCCAGCAGCCAGGACAGAAACACTGAAGCTTTCTTT.